This T cell receptor beta chain was observed in a study of CXCR3-negative and CXCR3-positive naive CD8 T cells. This clonotype is medium-sized by frequency. No antigen is known for it. The study, taken as a whole, reports: In both naive subsets diversity was comparably high, whereas memory CD8+ cells showed much lower diversity.

The CDR3 covers 16 residues. Germline V gives CDR1 SEHNR, CDR2 FQNEAQ (reference sequence). UMI-labeled 5' RACE yielded the TRB cDNA libraries. TCRdb re-called the 5' RACE reads; every CDR3 protein appears as one record, without DNA. Its listing shows 8,500 to 10,000 distinct CDR3 sequences. Triplicate sorts of 300,000 cells per CD8+ subset. The chain carries TRBV7-9 and TRBJ2-3; TCRdb reports TRBD2, a call that lacks DNA to check it against. The clonotype originates from a human donor in good health. Some clones in this sample may be carry-over from other donors' samples. Sequencing was carried out using naive CXCR3- CD8+ T cells from blood. Subset specified: CD45RO-CCR7+CD27+CD95- naive CD8+ T cells lacking CXCR3 (TNR3-). CDR3: CASSPLSGSGTDTQYF.